These T cell receptor beta chains were read from a single sample in a study of beta chain features in type 1 diabetes. Libraries were prepared by immunoSEQ multiplex PCR; TCRdb keeps only in-frame clonotypes and omits some of them. The table includes about 640,000 clones, around 12% detected once. The sample consisted of naive CD4+ T cells from blood. The receptors were gathered from a man aged 30 to 45 with type 1 diabetes. CDR3s include the opening cysteine and the closing phenylalanine or tryptophan. The D gene is left open where the match is weak. Where a row states a size, it is once, few, many or the class of an expanded clone; other rows omit it.

>TRBV20-1|TRBJ1-4|-|-
TGCAGTGCATGGAGGGAAAAACTGTTTTTT
CSAWREKLFF
>TRBV19|TRBJ1-1|few|-
TGTGCCAGTAGTATCGAGGGGCAAACTGAAGCTTTCTTT
CASSIEGQTEAFF
>TRBV14|TRBJ1-1|few|-
TGTGCCAGCAGGGCGAGCGGGGGCACTGAAGCTTTCTTT
CASRASGGTEAFF
>TRBV7-2|TRBJ2-5|-|-
TGTGCCAGCAGCCCCGAGGGGGGGCGGGGATCAGAGACCCAGTACTTC
CASSPEGGRGSETQYF
>TRBV12-5|TRBJ2-7|-|-
TGTGCTAGTGCCCGACCCCCCAGGAGCTACGAGCAGTACTTC
CASARPPRSYEQYF
>TRBV28|TRBJ2-7|-|TRBD1
TGTGCCAGCAAGGGGGCCGGGTCTGACTACGAGCAGTACTTC
CASKGAGSDYEQYF
>TRBV30|TRBJ2-7|-|TRBD1
TGTGCCTGGAGCGATCCCGGGACAGCAAGCTCCTACGAGCAGTACTTC
CAWSDPGTASSYEQYF
>TRBV4-3|TRBJ1-5|-|-
TGCGCCAGCAGCCAAGATTATGGGAATCAGCCCCAGCATTTT
CASSQDYGNQPQHF
>TRBV4-3|TRBJ2-3|few|-
TGCGCCAGCAGCCAAGATAGGATATACACAGATACGCAGTATTTT
CASSQDRIYTDTQYF
>TRBV5-1|TRBJ1-1|few|-
TGCGCCAGCAGCTTGTTGGGGGCAGGGAAGGCTGAAGCTTTCTTT
CASSLLGAGKAEAFF
>TRBV4-1|TRBJ1-5|-|-
TGCGCCAGCAGCCAGGGGACGCGGAGGGATAGCAATCAGCCCCAGCATTTT
CASSQGTRRDSNQPQHF
>TRBV7-9|TRBJ1-1|-|-
TGTGCCAGCAGCTGGGACACGACCACTGAAGCTTTCTTT
CASSWDTTTEAFF
>TRBV19|TRBJ1-1|few|-
TGTGCCAGCTCGCGCCCTGGGGGCATGAACACTGAAGCTTTCTTT
CASSRPGGMNTEAFF
>TRBV7-2|TRBJ2-1|few|-
TGTGCCAGCAGCACCCAGGGGTCTCTTCTCAATGAGCAGTTCTTC
CASSTQGSLLNEQFF
>TRBV29-1|TRBJ2-7|few|-
TGCAGCGTTGCAGGAAGGGGGGGCACCTACGAGCAGTACTTC
CSVAGRGGTYEQYF
>TRBV19|TRBJ2-7|-|-
TGTGCCAGTAGCCGTTCCCGGGACAAATACTACGAGCAGTACTTC
CASSRSRDKYYEQYF
>TRBV5-1|TRBJ2-1|-|-
TGCGCCAGCAGCTTGAATCAGAATGAGCAGTTCTTC
CASSLNQNEQFF
>TRBV5-8|TRBJ2-5|-|-
TGTGCCAGTCAGGGCCTCCAGGGCGAGACCCAGTACTTC
CASQGLQGETQYF
>TRBV29-1|TRBJ2-3|few|TRBD1
TGCAGCGTTGAAGATTGGGACAGTAGCACAGATACGCAGTATTTT
CSVEDWDSSTDTQYF
>TRBV6-5|TRBJ2-5|few|-
TGTGCCAGCAGTCGGGACTTAGTGAGAGAGACCCAGTACTTC
CASSRDLVRETQYF
>TRBV7-6|TRBJ2-3|-|-
TGTGCCAGCAGCCCGAACACAGATACGCAGTATTTT
CASSPNTDTQYF
>TRBV2|TRBJ1-2|-|-
TGTGCCGCCCCTGGGGGTGCGGGGAACAACTATGGCTACACCTTC
CAAPGGAGNNYGYTF
>TRBV5-1|TRBJ1-2|-|-
TGCGCCAGCAGCTTGGACAGGGTGGAGAACTATGGCTACACCTTC
CASSLDRVENYGYTF
>TRBV18|TRBJ1-2|few|TRBD1
TGTGCCAGCTCACCGGGGACAGCAGGGACTAACTATGGCTACACCTTC
CASSPGTAGTNYGYTF
>TRBV28|TRBJ2-5|few|-
TGTGCCAGCAGCTTGGGACGGACTCAAGAGACCCAGTACTTC
CASSLGRTQETQYF
>TRBV28|TRBJ2-1|few|TRBD1
TGTGCCAGCGGACACCAGGGGGCAGAGCAGTTCTTC
CASGHQGAEQFF
>TRBV7-2|TRBJ2-7|-|TRBD1
TGTGCCAGCAGCCATCGGACAGGAGTCACCTACGAGCAGTACTTC
CASSHRTGVTYEQYF
>TRBV30|TRBJ1-5|-|-
TGTGCCTGGAGTGTACAGCGCAATCAGCCCCAGCATTTT
CAWSVQRNQPQHF
>TRBV25-1|TRBJ2-3|few|-
TGTGCCAGGCCCCCAGGGGAAGGGGACACAGATACGCAGTATTTT
CARPPGEGDTDTQYF
>TRBV29-1|TRBJ1-2|-|-
TGCAGCGTGGAGGGGCACTATGGCTACACCTTC
CSVEGHYGYTF
>TRBV9|TRBJ1-3|-|-
TGTGCCAGCAGCGTCTTCCCGCCGGACACCCTCTCTGGAAACACCATATATTTT
CASSVFPPDTLSGNTIYF
>TRBV9|TRBJ1-2|-|TRBD1
TGTGCCAGCAGCAAGACCGGACAGGGTTTAGACTATGGCTACACCTTC
CASSKTGQGLDYGYTF
>TRBV9|TRBJ1-2|-|-
TGTGCCAGCAGCGTAGACCCCCCCCAAGATCATGGCTACACCTTC
CASSVDPPQDHGYTF
>TRBV7-9|TRBJ2-7|few|TRBD2
TGTGCCAGCAGCTTAGCAGCTAGCGGGGGCCCTAACCCATACGAGCAGTACTTC
CASSLAASGGPNPYEQYF
>TRBV7-2|TRBJ2-7|-|TRBD1
TGTGCCAGCAGCTTAAGGCATGGGACAGGGGGGACCTACGAGCAGTACTTC
CASSLRHGTGGTYEQYF
>TRBV5-4|TRBJ1-2|-|TRBD1
TGTGCCAGCAGCTTGCAGGGGGTTGCTGGCTACACCTTC
CASSLQGVAGYTF
>TRBV9|TRBJ1-2|-|TRBD1
TGTGCCAGCAGCGGACAGGGCTATGGCTACACCTTC
CASSGQGYGYTF
>TRBV5-1|TRBJ1-2|-|-
TGCGCCAGCAGCCCGGCGGGAGCTGGCTACACCTTC
CASSPAGAGYTF
>TRBV7-6|TRBJ2-7|few|TRBD2
TGTGCCAGCAGCCCTTGGGAGGGGACTAGCTACGAGCAGTACTTC
CASSPWEGTSYEQYF
>TRBV4-3|TRBJ2-2|few|-
TGCGCCAGCAGCCAAGAAGGAGCCGGGAACACCGGGGAGCTGTTTTTT
CASSQEGAGNTGELFF
>TRBV25-1|TRBJ2-1|-|-
TGTGCCAGCAGTGGTCTTCTAGCCTATAGCTCCTACAATGAGCAGTTCTTC
CASSGLLAYSSYNEQFF